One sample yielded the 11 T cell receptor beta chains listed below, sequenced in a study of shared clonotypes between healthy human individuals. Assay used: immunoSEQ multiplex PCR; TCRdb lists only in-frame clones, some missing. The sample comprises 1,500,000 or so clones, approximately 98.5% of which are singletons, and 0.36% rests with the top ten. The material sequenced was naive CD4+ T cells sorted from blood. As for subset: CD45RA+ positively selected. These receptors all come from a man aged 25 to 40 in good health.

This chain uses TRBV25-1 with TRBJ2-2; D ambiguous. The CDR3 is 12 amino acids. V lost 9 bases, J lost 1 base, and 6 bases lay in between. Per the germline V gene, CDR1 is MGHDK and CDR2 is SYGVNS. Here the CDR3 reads CASDRNTGELFF. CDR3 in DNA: TGTGCCAGTGACCGGAACACCGGGGAGCTGTTTTTT.

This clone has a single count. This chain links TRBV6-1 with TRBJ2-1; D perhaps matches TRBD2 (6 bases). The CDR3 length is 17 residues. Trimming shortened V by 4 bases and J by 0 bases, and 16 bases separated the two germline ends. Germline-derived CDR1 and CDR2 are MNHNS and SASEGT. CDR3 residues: CASSATPRGSSYNEQFF. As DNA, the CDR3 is TGTGCCAGCAGTGCTACCCCCCGGGGGAGCTCCTACAATGAGCAGTTCTTC.

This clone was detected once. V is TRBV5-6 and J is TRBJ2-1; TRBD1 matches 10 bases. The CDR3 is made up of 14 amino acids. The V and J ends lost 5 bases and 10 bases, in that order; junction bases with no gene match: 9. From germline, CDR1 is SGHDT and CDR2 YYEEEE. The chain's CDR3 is CASSPIDRGLEQFF. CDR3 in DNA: TGTGCCAGCAGTCCCATTGACAGGGGGCTGGAGCAGTTCTTC.

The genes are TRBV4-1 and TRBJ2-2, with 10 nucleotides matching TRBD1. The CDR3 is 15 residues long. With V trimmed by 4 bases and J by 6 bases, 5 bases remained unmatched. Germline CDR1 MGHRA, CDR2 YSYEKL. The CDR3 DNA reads TGCGCCAGCAGCCGGGGACAGGGGTACCCCGGGGAGCTGTTTTTT. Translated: CASSRGQGYPGELFF.

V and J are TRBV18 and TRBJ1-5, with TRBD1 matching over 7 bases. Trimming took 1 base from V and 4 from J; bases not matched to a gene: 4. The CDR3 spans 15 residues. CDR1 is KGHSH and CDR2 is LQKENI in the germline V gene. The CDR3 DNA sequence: TGTGCCAGCTCACCACTGGACAGGTTAAATCAGCCCCAGCATTTT. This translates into CASSPLDRLNQPQHF.

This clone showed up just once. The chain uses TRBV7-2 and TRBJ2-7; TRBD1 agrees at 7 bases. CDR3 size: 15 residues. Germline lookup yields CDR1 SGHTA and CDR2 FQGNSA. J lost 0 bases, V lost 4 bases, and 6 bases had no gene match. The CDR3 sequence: CASSSETGSSYEQYF. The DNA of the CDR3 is TGTGCCAGCAGCTCCGAGACAGGGAGCTCCTACGAGCAGTACTTC.

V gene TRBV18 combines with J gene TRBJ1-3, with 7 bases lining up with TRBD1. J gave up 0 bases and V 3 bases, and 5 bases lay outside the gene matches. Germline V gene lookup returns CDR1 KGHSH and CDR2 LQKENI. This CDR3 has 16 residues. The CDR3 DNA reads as TGTGCCAGCTCACCTCGGACAGGAATCTCTGGAAACACCATATATTTT. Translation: CASSPRTGISGNTIYF.

This CDR3 is CASSRVGGNQPQHF. The CDR3 DNA reads TGTGCCAGCAGCCGGGTGGGAGGCAATCAGCCCCAGCATTTT. The J gene is TRBJ1-5, the V gene TRBV7-9, with unresolved D. Trimming removed 5 bases at V and 2 bases at J, with 10 bases between. The CDR3 contains 14 residues. Germline-derived CDR1 and CDR2 are SEHNR and FQNEAQ (reference sequence).

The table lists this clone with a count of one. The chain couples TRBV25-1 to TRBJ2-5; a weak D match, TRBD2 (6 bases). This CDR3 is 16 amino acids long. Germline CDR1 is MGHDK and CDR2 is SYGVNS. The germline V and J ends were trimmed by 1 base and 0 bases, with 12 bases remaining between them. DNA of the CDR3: TGTGCCAGCAGTGAATGGAGGGGTCGAGACCAAGAGACCCAGTACTTC. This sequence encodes CASSEWRGRDQETQYF.

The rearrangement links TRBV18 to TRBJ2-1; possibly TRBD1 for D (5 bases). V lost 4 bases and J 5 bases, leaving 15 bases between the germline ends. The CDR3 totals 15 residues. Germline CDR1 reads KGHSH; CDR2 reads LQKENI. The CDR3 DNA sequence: TGTGCCAGCTCACTTTCTACAGGACCCCACAATGAGCAGTTCTTC. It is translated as CASSLSTGPHNEQFF.

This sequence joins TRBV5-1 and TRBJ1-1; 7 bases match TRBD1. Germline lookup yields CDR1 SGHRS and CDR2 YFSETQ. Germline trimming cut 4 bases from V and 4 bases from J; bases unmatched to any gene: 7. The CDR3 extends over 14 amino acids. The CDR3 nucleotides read TGCGCCAGCAGCACGACAGGGACGGGCACTGAAGCTTTCTTT. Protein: CASSTTGTGTEAFF.